A selection of T cell receptor beta chains follows, all from one sample in a study of T cells in Graves' hyperthyroidism and ophthalmopathy. TCRdb redid the calling of the multiplex PCR reads with MiXCR, one entry per CDR3 protein. Of some 650,000 distinct CDR3 sequences in the sample, about 16% were seen once. The source material was blood. The receptors come from a woman in her thirties or forties with Graves' ophthalmopathy. Both conserved end residues are part of each CDR3. Each record gives: D gene, CDR3 length, V gene, J gene, clone size, CDR3 DNA, CDR3 protein. The D gene is left open where the match is weak. Clone size appears in some rows only: once, few, many, or a class for an expanded clone.

D gene: -; CDR3 length: 14; V gene: TRBV4-2; J gene: TRBJ2-5; clone size: -; CDR3 DNA: TGTGCCAGCAGCCAAGGAACTTCCCAAGAGACCCAGTACTTC; CDR3 protein: CASSQGTSQETQYF
D gene: TRBD2; CDR3 length: 16; V gene: TRBV20-1; J gene: TRBJ2-3; clone size: -; CDR3 DNA: TGCAGTGCAACTGGGACTAGCGGGGGGAAAACAGATACGCAGTATTTT; CDR3 protein: CSATGTSGGKTDTQYF
D gene: TRBD2; CDR3 length: 16; V gene: TRBV4-2; J gene: TRBJ2-4; clone size: -; CDR3 DNA: TGTGCCAGCAGCCCTTCGGGGGGACTAGCCAAAAACATTCAGTACTTC; CDR3 protein: CASSPSGGLAKNIQYF
D gene: -; CDR3 length: 15; V gene: TRBV6-1; J gene: TRBJ1-6; clone size: few; CDR3 DNA: TGTGCCAGCAGCCCGAGGGGGGCGTTAGGCTCACCCCTCCACTTT; CDR3 protein: CASSPRGALGSPLHF
D gene: -; CDR3 length: 14; V gene: TRBV5-1; J gene: TRBJ2-5; clone size: -; CDR3 DNA: TGCGCCAGCAGCCCAGACGGGATGATAGAGACCCAGTACTTC; CDR3 protein: CASSPDGMIETQYF
D gene: TRBD2; CDR3 length: 13; V gene: TRBV20-1; J gene: TRBJ2-5; clone size: once; CDR3 DNA: TGCAGTGCTCATTTCGGGGGGGATGAGACCCAGTACTTC; CDR3 protein: CSAHFGGDETQYF
D gene: TRBD1; CDR3 length: 14; V gene: TRBV29-1; J gene: TRBJ2-3; clone size: few; CDR3 DNA: TGCAGCGCCTCCCCCGGGACAGGGGAAGATACGCAGTATTTT; CDR3 protein: CSASPGTGEDTQYF
D gene: TRBD1; CDR3 length: 14; V gene: TRBV15; J gene: TRBJ2-1; clone size: many; CDR3 DNA: TGTGCCACCAGCCCGGACAGGGGGCGAAATGAGCAGTTCTTC; CDR3 protein: CATSPDRGRNEQFF
D gene: -; CDR3 length: 14; V gene: TRBV7-9; J gene: TRBJ2-3; clone size: -; CDR3 DNA: TGTGCCAGCAGCTTAGGAGGGGCCTACGATACGCAGTATTTT; CDR3 protein: CASSLGGAYDTQYF
D gene: -; CDR3 length: 14; V gene: TRBV6-2/TRBV6-3; J gene: TRBJ2-5; clone size: many; CDR3 DNA: TGTGCCAGCAGTTTACCGGGACAACAAGAGACCCAGTACTTC; CDR3 protein: CASSLPGQQETQYF